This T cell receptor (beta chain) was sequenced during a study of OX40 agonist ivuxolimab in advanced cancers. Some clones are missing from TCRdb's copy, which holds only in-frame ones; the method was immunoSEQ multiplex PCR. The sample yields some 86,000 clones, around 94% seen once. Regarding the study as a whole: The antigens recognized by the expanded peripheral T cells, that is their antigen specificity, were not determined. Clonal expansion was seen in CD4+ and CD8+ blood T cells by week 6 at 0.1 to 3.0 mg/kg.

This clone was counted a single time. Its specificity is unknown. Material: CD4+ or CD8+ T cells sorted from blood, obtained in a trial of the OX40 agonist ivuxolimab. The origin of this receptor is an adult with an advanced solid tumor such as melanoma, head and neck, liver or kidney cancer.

CDR3 sequence (DNA): TGTGCCAGCAGTGAGGGTTATAGCAATCAGCCCCAGCATTTT. As protein: CASSEGYSNQPQHF. The chain couples TRBV2 to TRBJ1-5; no clear D. The length of the CDR3 is 14 residues. Deletions cut 3 bases from V and 0 bases from J, with 6 bases between. CDR1 and CDR2 (germline): SNHLY, FYNNEI. Drawing the rest from reference TRBV2 and TRBJ1-5, the complete variable domain is EPEVTQTPSHQVTQMGQEVILRCVPISNHLYFYWYRQILGQKVEFLVSFYNNEISEKSEIFDDQFSVERPDGSNFTLKIRSTKLEDSAMYFCASSEGYSNQPQHFGDGTRLSIL.